This T cell receptor beta chain was retrieved from a study of shared clonotypes between healthy human individuals. Profiled with immunoSEQ multiplex PCR; TCRdb holds only in-frame clones, not every one. Of approximately 1,500,000 clones in the sample, 98% were seen once. This clonotype was obtained from a man aged 30 to 45 in good health. Sample: naive CD4+ T cells sorted from blood. Subset meaning: CD45RA+ positively selected.

CDR3 nucleotides: TGTGCCTGGAGCGGGACATATAAGGATTATGGCTACACCTTC. Protein sequence: CAWSGTYKDYGYTF. This chain joins TRBV30 and TRBJ1-2; a weak D match, TRBD1 (6 bases). CDR3 length equals 14 residues. Germline loops: CDR1 GTSNPN, CDR2 SVGIG (reference sequence). V was cut by 3 bases and J by 5 bases, with 16 bases left in between.